This T cell receptor beta chain was retrieved from a study of T-cell reconstitution after alpha-beta-depleted transplantation in children. As to this clonotype: What it binds is not known.

Preparation of the TCRbeta library involved a method that used unique molecular identifiers. TCRdb reprocessed the PCR reads via MiXCR and lists one record per CDR3 protein. The repertoire has some 440,000 distinct CDR3 sequences, 15% to 20% of them found once; the top ten carry 25% to 30%. Broader study findings: Roughly two months post-transplant, alpha-beta T cells reportedly originated from several hundred graft clones that had expanded. Newly produced T cells mostly provided counts and TCRbeta diversity after one year, as hyperexpanded clones declined.

With V trimmed by 5 bases and J by 4 bases, 4 bases remained unmatched. This CDR3 spans 15 amino acids. Looked up from germline, CDR1 is LGHNA and CDR2 is YNFKEQ. The sequencing used PBMCs, mostly from graft donor cells, collected 360 days after TCRalphabeta/CD19-depleted stem cell transplant. The clonotype comes from a boy less than two years old who had a stem cell transplant for Wiskott-Aldrich syndrome, so the T cells may come from the graft donor. V gene TRBV4-2 combines with J gene TRBJ2-2, with 10 bases that match TRBD2. CDR3 amino acids: CASSWGLAITGELFF. CDR3 in DNA: TGTGCCAGCAGCTGGGGACTAGCGATCACCGGGGAGCTGTTTTTT.